The 9 T cell receptor beta chains below were found in one sample sequenced in a study of T-cell memory formation after mild COVID-19 (dated by TCRdb to 2020 to 2022). Libraries were made using 5' RACE. The reads were generated on an Illumina NovaSeq 6000. The public reads were run again by TCRdb, first through fastp at Q25 and then through MiXCR, and only productive beta chains were kept. Merged by CDR3 protein, the rows form single entries marked with the most common genes and DNA. Across this sample there are about 400,000 distinct CDR3 sequences, with over 13% seen only once. The ten most abundant clones make up 22% of the sample. Sequenced material: PBMCs or a T cell subset sorted from them (not recorded which). The receptors here all came from a man in his late teens or twenties who had mild COVID-19 (a few samples of this study predate the infection). The sample titles of this study are shuffled in the database, so cell type and time point are left out; the donor was told from shared clones.

This clonotype has a count of ten or more. The DNA of the CDR3 is TGTGCCAGCAGCGCAAGTTCTAGCTCCTACAATGAGCAGTTCTTC. It codes for CASSASSSSYNEQFF. The chain uses TRBV5-4 and TRBJ2-1, with D hard to call. This CDR3 has 15 amino acids. In germline, CDR1 is SGHNT, CDR2 YYREEE (reference sequence). V gave up 4 bases and J gave up 0 bases, with 11 bases separating them.

This chain links TRBV2 with TRBJ2-3; a possible D gene is TRBD1 (6 bases). The CDR3 runs 13 residues. V lost 3 bases and J lost 3, with 7 bases in between. Germline-derived CDR1 and CDR2 are SNHLY and FYNNEI. The CDR3 is CASSDGQTDTQYF. The CDR3 DNA reads as TGTGCCAGCAGTGACGGACAGACAGATACGCAGTATTTT.

Many counts were recorded for this clonotype. This sequence joins TRBV7-6 and TRBJ2-7; a possible D gene is TRBD2 (5 bases). The germline V gene has CDR1 SGHVS and CDR2 FNYEAQ. This CDR3 contains 15 residues. Trimming removed 5 bases at V and 5 bases at J, with 19 bases between. Here the CDR3 reads CASSPDTPAANEQYF. The CDR3 DNA sequence: TGTGCCAGCAGCCCTGATACCCCAGCGGCCAACGAGCAGTACTTC.

This clonotype turned up a few times. The chain links TRBV20-1 to TRBJ2-3, with 7 bases aligning to TRBD1. From germline, CDR1 is DFQATT and CDR2 SNEGSKA (reference sequence). This CDR3 is 14 amino acids long. The ends lost 1 base at V and 6 bases at J; junction bases unmatched: 7. The CDR3: CSARATTGFDTQYF. The CDR3 DNA is TGCAGTGCTAGAGCCACGACAGGGTTCGATACGCAGTATTTT.

The rearrangement links TRBV5-1 to TRBJ1-1; D not resolved. V shed 4 bases and J shed 4 bases, with 17 bases lying between them. The length of the CDR3 is 15 residues. The germline gives CDR1 SGHRS, CDR2 YFSETQ. DNA of the CDR3: TGCGCCAGCAGCCCCTCGACGGGCCGGAGCACTGAAGCTTTCTTT. It is translated as CASSPSTGRSTEAFF.

Written as DNA, the CDR3 is TGCGCCAGCAGCTTGGGACTAGCGGGGGGTCTGGCGGCGGAGACCCAGTACTTC. It specifies CASSLGLAGGLAAETQYF. The V and J genes are TRBV5-1 and TRBJ2-5, with 13 bases that match TRBD2. After removal of 0 bases from V and 5 bases from J, the junction contained 10 bases not matched to a gene. CDR1 and CDR2 from the germline V gene are SGHRS and YFSETQ. CDR3 length: 18 residues.

The V call is TRBV4-3, the J call TRBJ2-1, with D hard to call. From germline, CDR1 is LGHNA and CDR2 YSLEER. V was trimmed by 0 bases and J by 1 base, leaving 7 bases between them. The CDR3 is 15 residues long. This CDR3 is CASSQDWDSYNEQFF. The CDR3 nucleotides are TGCGCCAGCAGCCAAGACTGGGATTCCTACAATGAGCAGTTCTTC.

The rearrangement uses TRBV7-2 and TRBJ1-1; D remains unclear. From germline, CDR1 is SGHTA and CDR2 FQGNSA. V gave up 1 base and J gave up 11 bases, with 11 bases separating them. The CDR3 is 12 amino acids. The CDR3 loop is CASSLGTRPAFF. The CDR3, as DNA: TGTGCCAGCAGCTTAGGGACCCGACCGGCTTTCTTT.

The rearrangement joins TRBV20-1 to TRBJ1-6; 7 bases align to TRBD1. This CDR3 is 13 amino acids long. J was trimmed by 8 bases and V by 6 bases; bases with no gene match: 7. The germline gives CDR1 DFQATT, CDR2 SNEGSKA (reference sequence). The CDR3 loop is CSATTGAHSPLHF. DNA for the CDR3: TGCAGTGCGACCACAGGGGCCCATTCACCCCTCCACTTT.